This note documents a single TCR beta chain sequence. The antigen is unknown. The sample belongs to a study of T cell repertoires in cytomegalovirus infection. Study details: CMV infection together with matching HLA type was indicated by public TCR beta signatures.

In germline, CDR1 is MGHRA, CDR2 YSYEKL. Trimming shortened V by 0 bases and J by 9 bases, and 11 bases separated the two germline ends. There are 13 residues in the CDR3. General study findings and limits: The ex vivo response showed dominance by HLA-C-restricted CMV-specific TCR beta clonotypes. Using cumulative public TCR beta family frequency, the authors identified those who carried CMV together with the relevant HLA.

MiXCR, applied by TCRdb to the reads, yields one record per CDR3 protein. The sample comprises more than 400,000 distinct CDR3 sequences, more than 20% of which are singletons, and roughly 13% rests with the top ten. The sample taken for sequencing was PBMCs. This chain links TRBV4-1 with TRBJ2-5; D call uncertain. The clonotype was recovered from a human donor in good health (CMV status not recorded). Some clones in this sample may be carry-over from other donors' samples. The chain's CDR3 is CASSQDTGRAQYF. CDR3 bases: TGCGCCAGCAGCCAAGATACGGGTCGGGCCCAGTACTTC.